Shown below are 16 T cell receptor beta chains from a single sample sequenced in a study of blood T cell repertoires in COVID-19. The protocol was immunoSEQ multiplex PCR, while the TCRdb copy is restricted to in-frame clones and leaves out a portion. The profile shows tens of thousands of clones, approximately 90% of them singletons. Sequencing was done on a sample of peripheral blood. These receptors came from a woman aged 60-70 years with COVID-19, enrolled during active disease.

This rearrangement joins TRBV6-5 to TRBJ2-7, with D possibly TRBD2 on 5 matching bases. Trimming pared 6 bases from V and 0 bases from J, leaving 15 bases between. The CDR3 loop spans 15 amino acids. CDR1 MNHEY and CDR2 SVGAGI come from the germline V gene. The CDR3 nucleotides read TGTGCCAGCAGAACCGGACTGGAAAGCTCCTACGAGCAGTACTTC. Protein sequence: CASRTGLESSYEQYF.

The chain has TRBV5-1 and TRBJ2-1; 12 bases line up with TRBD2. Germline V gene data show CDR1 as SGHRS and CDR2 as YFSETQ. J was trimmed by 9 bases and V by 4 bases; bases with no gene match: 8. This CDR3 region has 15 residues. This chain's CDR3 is CASSPRTSGTVEQFF. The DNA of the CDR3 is TGCGCCAGCAGCCCCAGGACTAGCGGGACTGTTGAGCAGTTCTTC.

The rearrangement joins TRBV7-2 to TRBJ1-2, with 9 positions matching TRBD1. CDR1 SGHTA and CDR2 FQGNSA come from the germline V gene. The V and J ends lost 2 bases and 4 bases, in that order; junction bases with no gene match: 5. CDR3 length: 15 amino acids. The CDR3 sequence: CASSLPGQGPYGYTF. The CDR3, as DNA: TGTGCCAGCAGCTTACCGGGACAGGGTCCCTATGGCTACACCTTC.

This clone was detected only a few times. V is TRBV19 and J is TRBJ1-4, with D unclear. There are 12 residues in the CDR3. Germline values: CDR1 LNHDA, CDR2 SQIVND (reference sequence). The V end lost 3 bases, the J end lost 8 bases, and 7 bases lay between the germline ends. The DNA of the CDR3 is TGTGCCAGTAGTATGAGTCGGGAAAAACTGTTTTTT. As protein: CASSMSREKLFF.

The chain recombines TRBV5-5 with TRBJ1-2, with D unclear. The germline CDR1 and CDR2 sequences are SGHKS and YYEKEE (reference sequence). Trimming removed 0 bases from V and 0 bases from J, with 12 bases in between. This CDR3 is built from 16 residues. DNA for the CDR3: TGTGCCAGCAGCTTGGGGAGTCAATCGGCTAACTATGGCTACACCTTC. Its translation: CASSLGSQSANYGYTF.

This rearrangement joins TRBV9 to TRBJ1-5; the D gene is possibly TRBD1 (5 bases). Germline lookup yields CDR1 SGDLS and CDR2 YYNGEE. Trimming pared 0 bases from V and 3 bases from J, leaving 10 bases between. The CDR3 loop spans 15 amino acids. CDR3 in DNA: TGTGCCAGCAGCGTAGGCGGACATAACAATCAGCCCCAGCATTTT. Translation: CASSVGGHNNQPQHF.

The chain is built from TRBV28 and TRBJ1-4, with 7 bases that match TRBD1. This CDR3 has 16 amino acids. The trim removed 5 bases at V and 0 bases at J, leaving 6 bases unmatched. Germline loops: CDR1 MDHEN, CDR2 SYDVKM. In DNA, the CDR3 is TGTGCCAGCAGTATCACAGACAGGGCAACTAATGAAAAACTGTTTTTT. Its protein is CASSITDRATNEKLFF.

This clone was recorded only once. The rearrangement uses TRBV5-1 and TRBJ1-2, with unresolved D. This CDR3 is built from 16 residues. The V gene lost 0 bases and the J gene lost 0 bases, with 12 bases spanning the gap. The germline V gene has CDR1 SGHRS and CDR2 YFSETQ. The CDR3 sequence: CASSLARVTTNYGYTF. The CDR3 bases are TGCGCCAGCAGCTTGGCGAGGGTAACAACTAACTATGGCTACACCTTC.

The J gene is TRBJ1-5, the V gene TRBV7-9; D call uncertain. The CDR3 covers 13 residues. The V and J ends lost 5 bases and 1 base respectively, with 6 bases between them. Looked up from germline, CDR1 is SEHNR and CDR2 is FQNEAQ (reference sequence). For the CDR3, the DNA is TGTGCCAGCAGCCCTTCCAGCAATCAGCCCCAGCATTTT. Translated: CASSPSSNQPQHF.

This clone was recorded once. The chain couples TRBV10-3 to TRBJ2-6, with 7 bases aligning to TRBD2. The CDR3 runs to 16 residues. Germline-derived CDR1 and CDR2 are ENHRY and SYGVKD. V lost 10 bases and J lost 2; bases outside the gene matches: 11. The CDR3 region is CATERGSVTGANVLTF. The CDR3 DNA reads TGTGCCACCGAGCGGGGTTCTGTGACTGGGGCCAACGTCCTGACTTTC.

Here the CDR3 reads CASSPGQGSTEAFF. DNA of the CDR3: TGTGCCAGCAGTCCGGGACAGGGGTCCACTGAAGCTTTCTTT. The chain joins TRBV6-2 or TRBV6-3 to TRBJ1-1, with TRBD1 matching 10 bases. Germline loops: CDR1 MNHEY, CDR2 SVGEGT. The ends lost 5 bases at V and 4 bases at J; junction bases unmatched: 4. CDR3 length equals 14 residues.

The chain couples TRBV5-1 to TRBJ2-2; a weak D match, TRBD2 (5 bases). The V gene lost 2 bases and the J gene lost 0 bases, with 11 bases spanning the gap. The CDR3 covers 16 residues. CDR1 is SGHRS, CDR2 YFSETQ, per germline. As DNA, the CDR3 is TGCGCCAGCAGCTTTCGGGGTTTCCCGAACACCGGGGAGCTGTTTTTT. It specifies CASSFRGFPNTGELFF.

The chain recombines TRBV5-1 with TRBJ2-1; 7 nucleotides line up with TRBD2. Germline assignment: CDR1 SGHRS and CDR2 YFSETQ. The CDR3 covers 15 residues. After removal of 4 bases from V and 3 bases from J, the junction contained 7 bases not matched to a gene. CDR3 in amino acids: CASSITGTNYNEQFF. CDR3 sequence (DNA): TGCGCCAGCAGCATAACCGGGACTAACTACAATGAGCAGTTCTTC.

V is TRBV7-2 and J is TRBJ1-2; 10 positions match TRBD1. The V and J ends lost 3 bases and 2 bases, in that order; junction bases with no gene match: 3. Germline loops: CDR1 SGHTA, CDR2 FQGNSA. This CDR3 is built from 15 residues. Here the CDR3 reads CASSFLTGGNYGYTF. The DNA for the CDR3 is TGTGCCAGCAGCTTTTTGACAGGGGGCAACTATGGCTACACCTTC.

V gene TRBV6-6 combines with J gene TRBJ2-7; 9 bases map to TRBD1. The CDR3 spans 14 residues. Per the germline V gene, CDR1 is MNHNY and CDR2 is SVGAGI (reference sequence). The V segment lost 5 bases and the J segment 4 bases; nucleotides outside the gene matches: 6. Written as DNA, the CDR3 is TGTGCCAGCAGTAGGGACAGGGAGGTTTACGAGCAGTACTTC. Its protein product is CASSRDREVYEQYF.

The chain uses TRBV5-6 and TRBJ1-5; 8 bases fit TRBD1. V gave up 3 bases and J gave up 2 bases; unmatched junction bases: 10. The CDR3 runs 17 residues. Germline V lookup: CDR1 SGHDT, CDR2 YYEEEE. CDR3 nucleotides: TGTGCCAGCAGCTATGGACAGGGAGGTGTCGGCAATCAGCCCCAGCATTTT. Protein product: CASSYGQGGVGNQPQHF.